What follows are 28 T cell receptor beta chains derived from one specimen sequenced in a study of blood T cell repertoires in COVID-19. The repertoire was sequenced with immunoSEQ multiplex PCR; TCRdb's copy has only in-frame clones and lacks some. This table has about 300,000 clones, roughly 83% appearing once. Material: peripheral blood. Receptors were obtained from a woman in her 50s with acute or convalescent COVID-19.

The CDR3 DNA is TGTGCCTGGAGTGTATCACGAGGGTTAGAAGCTTTCTTT. It is translated as CAWSVSRGLEAFF. The V and J genes are TRBV30 and TRBJ1-1; no definite D call. Trimming took off 0 bases at V and 8 bases at J, with 13 bases between the two ends. Germline V gene sequence: CDR1 GTSNPN, CDR2 SVGIG (reference sequence). The CDR3 totals 13 residues.

This clone was counted between two and nine times. The chain has TRBV27 and TRBJ1-2; no clear D. V dropped 6 bases and J dropped 2 bases, with 13 bases sitting between them. The CDR3 covers 14 residues. Germline values: CDR1 MNHEY, CDR2 SMNVEV (reference sequence). The CDR3 is CASRQPGLNYGYTF. CDR3 sequence (DNA): TGTGCCAGCAGACAACCCGGACTCAACTATGGCTACACCTTC.

V gene TRBV4-2 combines with J gene TRBJ1-5; tentatively, D is TRBD1 (6 bases). Trimming pared 3 bases from V and 4 bases from J, leaving 13 bases between. CDR1 and CDR2 (germline): LGHNA, YNFKEQ. This CDR3 region has 15 residues. CDR3 sequence: CASSHSDRQNQPQHF. In nucleotides, the CDR3 is TGTGCCAGCAGCCATTCTGACAGGCAAAATCAGCCCCAGCATTTT.

The CDR3 here is CASSQDYLGYRQPTDTQYF. Here the CDR3 DNA reads TGTGCCAGCAGCCAAGATTATTTGGGCTACCGACAGCCCACAGATACGCAGTATTTT. The chain joins TRBV3-1 (or the pseudogene TRBV3-2) to TRBJ2-3, with a possible D match to TRBD1 (5 bases). The CDR3 is 19 amino acids. Trimming left V 0 bases short and J 2 bases short, with 21 bases between. The germline V gene has CDR1 LGHDT and CDR2 YNNKEL (reference sequence).

The V gene is TRBV24-1, the J gene TRBJ2-5, with 11 positions matching TRBD2. Germline CDR1 and CDR2: KGHDR and SFDVKD. J gave up 4 bases and V 4 bases, and 4 bases lay outside the gene matches. The CDR3 runs 15 residues. The CDR3 sequence is CATSEFSGRGETQYF. The CDR3 DNA reads as TGTGCCACCAGTGAATTTAGCGGGAGGGGAGAGACCCAGTACTTC.

The V and J genes are TRBV5-1 and TRBJ2-5; D possibly corresponds to TRBD2 (5 bases). CDR1 and CDR2 (germline): SGHRS, YFSETQ. This CDR3 contains 16 residues. The V end was cut by 0 bases, the J end by 2 bases, with 14 bases between. The CDR3 coding sequence is TGCGCCAGCAGCTTGGGGGGAGACGGGAAACAAGAGACCCAGTACTTC. Translated: CASSLGGDGKQETQYF.

The rearrangement links TRBV28 to TRBJ2-5; 8 bases map to TRBD2. V shed 2 bases and J 3 bases; nucleotides not matched to a gene: 2. This CDR3 has 14 residues. Germline CDR1 is MDHEN and CDR2 is SYDVKM. DNA of the CDR3: TGTGCCAGCAGTTTAGGGGGACTAGAAGAGACCCAGTACTTC. Translating it yields CASSLGGLEETQYF.

The chain employs TRBV7-3 and TRBJ1-6, with TRBD1 identical over 9 bases. This CDR3 has 15 amino acids. Germline CDR1 SGHTA, CDR2 FQGTGA. With V trimmed by 1 base and J by 6 bases, 1 base remained unmatched. The CDR3 sequence is CASSLMGQGNSPLHF. CDR3 sequence (DNA): TGTGCCAGCAGCTTAATGGGACAGGGTAATTCACCCCTCCACTTT.

CDR3 sequence reads: CASSLLSSGSGANVLTF. CDR3 DNA: TGTGCCAGCAGCTTGCTGTCATCGGGGTCTGGGGCCAACGTCCTGACTTTC. V usage is TRBV5-8 and J usage is TRBJ2-6, with a weak D call TRBD2 (5 bases). Trimming cost V 1 base and J 1 base, with 12 bases left between them. The CDR3 totals 17 residues. Germline V gene sequence: CDR1 SGHTS, CDR2 YDEGEE.

The CDR3: CASSLVGGSGGNEQFF. DNA of the CDR3: TGTGCCAGCAGCTTAGTGGGCGGGAGCGGTGGAAATGAGCAGTTCTTC. This rearrangement joins TRBV7-2 to TRBJ2-1, with 7 nucleotides matching TRBD2. This CDR3 has 16 amino acids. Per germline, CDR1 SGHTA and CDR2 FQGNSA. V was clipped by 1 base and J by 7 bases; unmatched bases: 10.

The CDR3 nucleotides read TGTGCCAGCAGCCTCTACCGGGAGTTTAAGACTGAAGCTTTCTTT. This gives the protein CASSLYREFKTEAFF. The J gene is TRBJ1-1, the V gene TRBV3-1 (or the pseudogene TRBV3-2), with no clear D. This CDR3 region has 15 residues. Germline-derived CDR1 and CDR2 are LGHDT and YNNKEL (reference sequence). V lost 4 bases and J 5 bases, leaving 17 bases between the germline ends.

The chain links TRBV2 to TRBJ1-3; TRBD1 is a possible D gene (6 bases). The CDR3 spans 18 residues. CDR1 is SNHLY, CDR2 FYNNEI, per germline. Trimming left V 5 bases short and J 4 bases short, with 24 bases between. The CDR3 sequence is CASSRGGLLLTLGNTIYF. The CDR3 DNA sequence: TGTGCCAGCAGTCGGGGGGGGCTCCTCCTCACTCTGGGAAACACCATATATTTT.

Only a few counts were recorded for this clone. This chain uses TRBV10-2 with TRBJ2-2, with D uncertain. CDR3 size: 14 residues. CDR1 and CDR2 from the germline V gene are WSHSY and SAAADI. The V and J ends lost 3 bases and 3 bases respectively, with 8 bases between them. The CDR3 DNA follows: TGCGCCAGCAGTGAAGACAAGTACACCGGGGAGCTGTTTTTT. Translating gives CASSEDKYTGELFF.

V usage is TRBV29-1 and J usage is TRBJ2-3, with D uncertain. V lost 7 bases to trimming and J lost 4 bases, with 18 bases between them. CDR1 is SQVTM and CDR2 is ANQGSEA in the germline V gene. The CDR3 is 14 residues long. CDR3 coding DNA: TGCAGCGGTACAGTAAACCCCGCCTCAGATACGCAGTATTTT. Translated, it gives CSGTVNPASDTQYF.

For the CDR3, the DNA is TGTGCCAGCAGTCCACAGTTACTAGCGGGAGACTACGAGCAGTACTTC. Protein product: CASSPQLLAGDYEQYF. V and J are TRBV27 and TRBJ2-7, with 11 bases identical to TRBD2. Germline values: CDR1 MNHEY, CDR2 SMNVEV (reference sequence). Trimming removed 5 bases from V and 3 bases from J; junction bases left unmatched: 9. The CDR3 is 16 residues long.

The chain recombines TRBV24-1 with TRBJ2-3; D not certain. The V end lost 0 bases, the J end lost 2 bases, and 14 bases lay between the germline ends. This CDR3 has 17 residues. Germline V gene data show CDR1 as KGHDR and CDR2 as SFDVKD. The CDR3 DNA sequence: TGTGCCACCAGTGATTTGCAAGACACCCCCTTCACAGATACGCAGTATTTT. Translated: CATSDLQDTPFTDTQYF.

A note on this clone: An end of the junction does not agree with germline; a read error may underlie this. V gene TRBV18 combines with J gene TRBJ2-7, with TRBD2 matching 13 bases. CDR1 KGHSH and CDR2 LQKENI come from the germline V gene. The length of the CDR3 is 16 residues. CDR3 sequence (DNA): TGTGCCGGCTCACCCGGACTAGCGGGAGTCTGGTACGAGCAGTACTTC. Translated, it gives CAGSPGLAGVWYEQYF.

The rearrangement uses TRBV11-2 and TRBJ1-4; no clear D. The length of the CDR3 is 13 residues. The germline gives CDR1 SGHAT, CDR2 FQNNGV. Trimming pared 5 bases from V and 2 bases from J, leaving 6 bases between. CDR3 sequence (DNA): TGTGCCAGCAGCCTGAGGACTAATGAAAAACTGTTTTTT. Translation: CASSLRTNEKLFF.

The chain employs TRBV18 and TRBJ2-3; D might be TRBD2 (6 bases). The V gene lost 4 bases and the J gene lost 1 base, with 15 bases spanning the gap. The CDR3 length is 16 residues. Germline V gives CDR1 KGHSH, CDR2 LQKENI. CDR3 nucleotide sequence: TGTGCCAGCTCACAAACGACTCCGGGGGGCACAGATACGCAGTATTTT. Its protein is CASSQTTPGGTDTQYF. The whole variable domain, remainder taken from reference TRBV18 and TRBJ2-3, is NAGVMQNPRHLVRRRGQEARLRCSPMKGHSHVYWYRQLPEEGLKFMVYLQKENIIDESGMPKERFSAEFPKEGPSILRIQQVVRGDSAAYFCASSQTTPGGTDTQYFGPGTRLTVL.

V is TRBV6-2 or TRBV6-3 and J is TRBJ2-7; D may be TRBD2 (6 bases). The CDR3 consists of 14 residues. CDR1 is MNHEY and CDR2 is SVGEGT in the germline V gene. V shed 4 bases and J shed 3 bases, with 13 bases lying between them. The CDR3 loop reads CASSSPGESYEQYF. DNA of the CDR3: TGTGCCAGCAGTTCTCCGGGAGAGAGCTACGAGCAGTACTTC.

The chain employs TRBV2 and TRBJ2-7; D possibly corresponds to TRBD2 (5 bases). Trimming shortened V by 7 bases and J by 5 bases, and 18 bases separated the two germline ends. Germline loops: CDR1 SNHLY, CDR2 FYNNEI. This CDR3 spans 14 amino acids. The CDR3, as DNA: TGTGCCAGCACCTCCGTCCGGGCTAGCAACGAGCAGTACTTC. This gives the protein CASTSVRASNEQYF.

This chain joins TRBV2 and TRBJ2-7, with 9 bases identical to TRBD2. The CDR3 consists of 14 residues. Germline assignment: CDR1 SNHLY and CDR2 FYNNEI. V dropped 4 bases and J dropped 2; count of bases not matched to a gene: 3. The CDR3 loop reads CASSGLAETYEQYF. The CDR3 coding sequence is TGTGCCAGCAGTGGACTAGCGGAAACCTACGAGCAGTACTTC. Drawing the rest from reference TRBV2 and TRBJ2-7, the complete variable domain is EPEVTQTPSHQVTQMGQEVILRCVPISNHLYFYWYRQILGQKVEFLVSFYNNEISEKSEIFDDQFSVERPDGSNFTLKIRSTKLEDSAMYFCASSGLAETYEQYFGPGTRLTVT.

This clone came up a few times. The CDR3: CASSQFGSEQPQHF. The CDR3 coding sequence is TGTGCCAGCAGCCAATTTGGTTCCGAGCAGCCCCAGCATTTT. This chain uses TRBV3-1 (or the pseudogene TRBV3-2) with TRBJ1-5; D unclear. V was cut by 2 bases and J by 7 bases, with 12 bases left in between. The CDR3 contains 14 residues. Per the germline V gene, CDR1 is LGHDT and CDR2 is YNNKEL (reference sequence).

In its sample, this clone was seen once. This chain uses TRBV2 with TRBJ2-3, with 11 positions matching TRBD2. There are 16 residues in the CDR3. The V segment lost 6 bases and the J segment 0 bases; nucleotides outside the gene matches: 5. CDR1 and CDR2 (germline): SNHLY, FYNNEI. DNA of the CDR3: TGTGCCAGCAGACTGACTAGCGGGACTAGCACAGATACGCAGTATTTT. This gives the protein CASRLTSGTSTDTQYF.

In the case of this clone: Other DNA sequences within the sample encode an identical CDR3. V gene TRBV9 combines with J gene TRBJ2-4, with D perhaps matching TRBD2 (6 bases). CDR3 length: 14 residues. V gave up 2 bases and J gave up 0 bases, with 6 bases separating them. CDR1 is SGDLS and CDR2 is YYNGEE in the germline V gene. The CDR3 region has the DNA TGTGCCAGCAGCGTCGGGGGAGCCAAAAACATTCAGTACTTC. Protein sequence: CASSVGGAKNIQYF.

V usage is TRBV9 and J usage is TRBJ2-3, with 10 nucleotides matching TRBD2. The V gene end was trimmed by 3 bases and the J gene end by 1 base; junction bases not matched to a gene: 17. Germline CDR1 and CDR2: SGDLS and YYNGEE. The CDR3 spans 20 residues. The DNA for the CDR3 is TGTGCCAGCAGCGCCGGAGGGCTAGCGGGAGTCGGGACTGGCACAGATACGCAGTATTTT. This translates into CASSAGGLAGVGTGTDTQYF.

V gene TRBV5-1 combines with J gene TRBJ1-4; 10 nucleotides line up with TRBD1. From germline, CDR1 is SGHRS and CDR2 YFSETQ. Trimming removed 6 bases from V and 7 bases from J; junction bases left unmatched: 9. This CDR3 has 15 residues. In DNA form, the CDR3 reads TGCGCCAGCACCCGGGACAGGGGAGGTGGTGAAAAACTGTTTTTT. This codes for CASTRDRGGGEKLFF.

The CDR3 spells CASSIVGSGGNTIYF. The CDR3 nucleotides read TGTGCCAGTAGTATTGTGGGCAGCGGTGGTAACACCATATATTTT. This chain uses TRBV19 with TRBJ1-3; D call uncertain. Trimming took 3 bases from V and 7 from J, leaving 16 bases between them. The CDR3 totals 15 residues. Germline CDR1 and CDR2: LNHDA and SQIVND (reference sequence).